The rows below give T cell receptor beta chains drawn from one sample of a study of identical twins. TCRdb re-called the 5' RACE reads with MiXCR, one entry per CDR3 protein. In the table there are under 800,000 distinct CDR3 sequences, approximately 22% of which are singletons. These data also featured in a second study, about T cells expressing NK-cell markers.

The sample consisted of PBMCs. The receptor source for this set is a woman in her late teens or twenties in good health. The CDR3 runs from the conserved cysteine through the conserved F or W. D genes are given only for firm matches. Part of the rows lack a size; the others show once, few, many or a class for expanded clones.

d_call j_call clone_size v_call cdr3_nt cdr3_aa
TRBD1 TRBJ2-2 . TRBV27 TGTGCCAGCGCATGGACAGGGGATACCGGGGAGCTGTTTTTT CASAWTGDTGELFF
. TRBJ2-7 few TRBV7-9 TGTGCCAGCAGCCGTCCCTACGAGCAGTACTTC CASSRPYEQYF
. TRBJ1-1 . TRBV20-1 TGCAGTGCTAGAGGGACACCTCAGAACACTGAAGCTTTCTTT CSARGTPQNTEAFF
. TRBJ2-6 few TRBV4-2 TGTGCCAGCAGCCAAGACAGGGATGGGGCCAACGTCCTGACTTTC CASSQDRDGANVLTF
TRBD2 TRBJ2-7 few TRBV10-1 TGCGCCAGCAGTGAGTCTTCTAGCGGGAGGGCCAGGTACGAGCAGTACTTC CASSESSSGRARYEQYF
. TRBJ2-2 many TRBV3-1 TGTGCCAGCAGCCAAAGCTTGACGCTCACCGGGGAGCTGTTTTTT CASSQSLTLTGELFF
. TRBJ2-3 few TRBV5-1 TGCGCCAGCAGCTTGATCGAATCCACAGATACGCAGTATTTT CASSLIESTDTQYF
. TRBJ1-4 . TRBV2 TGTGCCAGCAACCAACAGGGTCTTAATGCAAAACTGTTTTTT CASNQQGLNAKLFF
. TRBJ1-1 few TRBV7-9 TGTGCCAGCAGCTTAGAGGTCGGGTACACTGAAGCTTTCTTT CASSLEVGYTEAFF
. TRBJ1-5 . TRBV10-3 TGTGCCATCAGTGTAAAGGGAGAGGATCAGCCCCAGCATTTT CAISVKGEDQPQHF
. TRBJ2-3 few TRBV12-3/TRBV12-4 TGTGCCAGCAGCAAGACAGTCGAAGTCACAGATACGCAGTATTTT CASSKTVEVTDTQYF
TRBD2 TRBJ2-5 many TRBV27 TGTGCCAGCAGTCCGGGACTAGCGGGAGGGCTGCGGGAGACCCAGTACTTC CASSPGLAGGLRETQYF
. TRBJ2-7 . TRBV13 TGTGCCAGCAGCTTGGGTGGGAGCGATCAGTACTTC CASSLGGSDQYF
. TRBJ2-3 . TRBV20-1 TGCAGTGCTGCATCCTCAGATACGCAGTATTTT CSAASSDTQYF
TRBD2 TRBJ2-2 . TRBV4-1 TGCGCCAGCAGACCGACTAGCGGGGGGCCGAACACCGGGGAGCTGTTTTTT CASRPTSGGPNTGELFF
TRBD2 TRBJ2-1 . TRBV5-1 TGCGCCAGCAGCTTGCTGGGACTAGACTACAATGAGCAGTTCTTC CASSLLGLDYNEQFF
TRBD2 TRBJ2-7 few TRBV20-1 TGCAGTGCCCACCGGGGGGAAAGGAGCTACGAGCAGTACTTC CSAHRGERSYEQYF
. TRBJ1-2 . TRBV11-3 TGTGCCAGCAGCTTAAGCGGGGAGACCTATGGCTACACCTTC CASSLSGETYGYTF
. TRBJ2-1 . TRBV20-1 TGCAGTGCTAGTGGGAGTCACTACAATGAGCAGTTCTTC CSASGSHYNEQFF
. TRBJ2-3 few TRBV7-2 TGTGCCAGCAGCCAAAGGGCCCGCACAGATACGCAGTATTTT CASSQRARTDTQYF
TRBD2 TRBJ2-1 few TRBV20-1 TGCAGTGCGATAGATTCTAGCGGGAGCGATGAGCAGTTCTTC CSAIDSSGSDEQFF
. TRBJ1-1 . TRBV18 TGTGCCAGCTCACCAGTAGAAAGGGAAGCTGAAGCTTTCTTT CASSPVEREAEAFF
. TRBJ2-2 . TRBV20-1 TGCAGTGCTAGAGTGGGGGGTACCGGGGAGCTGTTTTTT CSARVGGTGELFF
. TRBJ1-1 . TRBV7-8 TGTGCCAGCAGCACTAGTTACACTGAAGCTTTCTTT CASSTSYTEAFF
. TRBJ1-1 few TRBV12-3/TRBV12-4 TGTGCCAGCACCCTGGGACAAATGAACACTGAAGCTTTCTTT CASTLGQMNTEAFF
. TRBJ1-2 few TRBV10-3 TGTGCCATCACCTCTTCTTTCTCACCTTTCATGGATGGCTACACCTTC CAITSSFSPFMDGYTF
TRBD1 TRBJ1-1 . TRBV18 TGTGCCAGCTCACCCGACAGGGGACGGGCTTTCTTT CASSPDRGRAFF
. TRBJ2-1 . TRBV12-3/TRBV12-4 TGTGCCAGCAGTTTAAAGGGAGGCTCCTACAATGAGCAGTTCTTC CASSLKGGSYNEQFF
. TRBJ2-5 . TRBV7-2 TGTGCCAGCAGCTTACAGGGCAGCCCAGCCATGGAGACCCAGTACTTC CASSLQGSPAMETQYF
TRBD1 TRBJ1-3 . TRBV5-5 TGTGCCAGCAGCCTAGACCTACAGGGGTCTGGAAACACCATATATTTT CASSLDLQGSGNTIYF
. TRBJ2-5 few TRBV30 TGTGCCTGGAAAAGAGGAGTCTGGGAGACCCAGTACTTC CAWKRGVWETQYF
. TRBJ1-1 few TRBV3-1 TGTGCCAGCAGCTTCGACCGCCGTGAAGCTTTCTTT CASSFDRREAFF
TRBD2 TRBJ2-5 . TRBV9 TGTGCCAGCAACGGACTAGCGGAAGAGACCCAGTACTTC CASNGLAEETQYF